This T cell receptor beta chain is drawn from a study of shared clonotypes between healthy human individuals. Notes on this clone: Its antigen is not identified.

V was pared by 4 bases and J by 5 bases, with 6 bases of the junction left unmatched. In germline, CDR1 is SNHLY, CDR2 FYNNEI. The CDR3 is 14 residues long. Several immunoSEQ 96-well plates shared each subset's DNA, each plate a replicate. PBMC DNA, left unsorted, was sequenced on ten immunoSEQ deep assay plates. Sequenced by immunoSEQ multiplex PCR; TCRdb stores in-frame clones only, minus some. The table has about 470,000 clones, 75% to 85% seen once. Study-wide results and limits: The authors expected sequencing depth to affect clonotype sharing among donors.

The sequenced material came from PBMCs. The sequence came from a woman between 40 and 55 years old in good health. Some clones in this sample may be carry-over from other donors' samples. This rearrangement joins TRBV2 to TRBJ2-5, with 8 bases that match TRBD2. Written as DNA, the CDR3 is TGTGCCAGCAGTGGGGTTAGCGGGATTGAGACCCAGTACTTC. Translating gives CASSGVSGIETQYF.